This T cell receptor (beta chain) was sequenced during a study of T cells in Graves' hyperthyroidism and ophthalmopathy. The V gene lost 0 bases and the J gene lost 1 base, with 7 bases spanning the gap. The CDR3 runs 14 residues. The germline CDR1 and CDR2 sequences are SGHKS and YYEKEE (reference sequence). At least ten counts were recorded for this clonotype. The target antigen is unknown. The TCR beta CDR3 regions underwent amplification using RNA transcripts as the source. The study used the HTBI primer set for a first-round RT-PCR of the TCR CDR3. TCRdb reprocessed the multiplex PCR reads with MiXCR, giving one entry per CDR3 protein. Of under 350,000 distinct CDR3 sequences in the sample, roughly 15% are singletons; the top ten hold 7.9%. Whole-study findings and limits: Most clonotypes that expanded in the thyroid above 0.001 also showed up in blood.

The study excluded patients with uncontrolled infection, other autoimmune disease, pregnancy or lactation. The gene calls are TRBV5-5 and TRBJ1-2; D unclear. The clonotype was recovered from a woman aged 40 to 55 with Graves' hyperthyroidism. What was sequenced was blood. This CDR3 is CASSLVQFNYGYTF. The CDR3 DNA sequence: TGTGCCAGCAGCTTGGTCCAGTTTAACTATGGCTACACCTTC.